The 5 T cell receptor beta chains listed next were all sequenced from one sample in a study of shared clonotypes between healthy human individuals (dated by TCRdb to 2020 to 2021). Library preparation used the immunoSEQ multiplex PCR assay. The table comes from immuneACCESS by way of TCRdb, which keeps in-frame sequences with V and J called. Part of the clones is missing from these tables; in studies checked, under half for an unresolved V gene and the rest for unknown reasons. The sample yields over a million clones; around 97% were counted once. The ten most abundant clones make up approximately 1.2% of the sample. Sequencing was done on a sample of naive CD4+ T cells sorted from blood. The sample's cell subset or site label, in plain terms: CD45RA+ positively selected. These receptors all stem from a man aged 25 to 45 in good health.

A note on this clone: Additional DNA sequences in this sample encode the identical CDR3. The chain combines TRBV5-1 with TRBJ1-5; D is unresolved. CDR1 is SGHRS, CDR2 YFSETQ, per germline. V dropped 4 bases and J dropped 3 bases, with 8 bases sitting between them. This CDR3 region has 13 residues. The CDR3 sequence: CASSPDPNQPQHF. For the CDR3, the DNA is TGCGCCAGCAGCCCAGATCCCAATCAGCCCCAGCATTTT.

This chain joins TRBV29-1 and TRBJ2-1, with 12 bases identical to TRBD2. Trimming at V came to 5 bases and at J to 4 bases, leaving 6 bases not matched to a gene. From germline, CDR1 is SQVTM and CDR2 ANQGSEA. The CDR3 consists of 15 residues. CDR3 nucleotide sequence: TGCAGCGTTCCTCCGGGACTAGCGGGTTACAATGAGCAGTTCTTC. This sequence encodes CSVPPGLAGYNEQFF.

This clone showed up just once. The rearrangement links TRBV29-1 to TRBJ2-1; 10 nucleotides match TRBD2. Germline lookup yields CDR1 SQVTM and CDR2 ANQGSEA. J gave up 3 bases and V 5 bases, and 4 bases lay outside the gene matches. CDR3 length: 14 residues. The CDR3 coding sequence is TGCAGCGTTCCTGCTAGCGGGGGCTACAATGAGCAGTTCTTC. Its protein product is CSVPASGGYNEQFF.

The gene calls are TRBV11-3 and TRBJ2-7; tentatively, D is TRBD2 (6 bases). Trimming stripped 3 bases from V and 1 base from J, with 16 bases between. CDR3 length: 16 amino acids. Germline CDR1 SGHNT, CDR2 YENEEA. CDR3 sequence reads: CASSFEPGVLSYEQYF. In DNA form, the CDR3 reads TGTGCCAGCAGCTTCGAGCCGGGAGTACTTTCCTACGAGCAGTACTTC.

The chain couples TRBV10-1 to TRBJ1-5; D unresolved. There are 13 residues in the CDR3. Germline V gene sequence: CDR1 WNHNN, CDR2 SYGVQD (reference sequence). V was cut by 4 bases and J by 5 bases, with 9 bases left in between. Written as DNA, the CDR3 is TGCGCCAGCAGTGCGTACAGAGATCAGCCCCAGCATTTT. Translating gives CASSAYRDQPQHF.